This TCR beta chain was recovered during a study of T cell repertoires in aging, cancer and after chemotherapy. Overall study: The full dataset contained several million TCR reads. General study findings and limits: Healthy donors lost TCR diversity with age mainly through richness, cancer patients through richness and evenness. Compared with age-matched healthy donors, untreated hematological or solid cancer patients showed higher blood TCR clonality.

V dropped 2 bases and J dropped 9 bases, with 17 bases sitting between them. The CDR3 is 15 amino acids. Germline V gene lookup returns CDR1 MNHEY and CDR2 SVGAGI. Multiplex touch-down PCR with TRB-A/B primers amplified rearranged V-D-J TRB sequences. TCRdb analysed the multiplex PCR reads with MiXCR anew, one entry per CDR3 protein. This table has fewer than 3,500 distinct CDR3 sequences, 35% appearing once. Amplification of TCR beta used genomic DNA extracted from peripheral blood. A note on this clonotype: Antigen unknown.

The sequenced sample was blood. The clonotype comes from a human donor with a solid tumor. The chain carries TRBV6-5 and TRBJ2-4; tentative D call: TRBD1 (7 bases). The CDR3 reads CASSYNTGTAGIQYF. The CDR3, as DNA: TGTGCCAGCAGTTACAACACCGGGACAGCGGGCATTCAGTACTTC.